These 21 T cell receptor beta chains were all obtained from the same sample, sequenced in a study of blood T cell repertoires in COVID-19. Clones were sequenced by immunoSEQ multiplex PCR, and TCRdb holds only the in-frame ones, with some missing. Among roughly 120,000 clones listed, over 75% were seen once. Input material: peripheral blood. The origin of the receptors is a woman aged 45-59 years with acute or convalescent COVID-19.

J is TRBJ1-1 and V is TRBV19; D not resolved. The CDR3 extends over 14 amino acids. V was clipped by 3 bases and J by 1 base, with 9 bases between them. Per the germline V gene, CDR1 is LNHDA and CDR2 is SQIVND (reference sequence). CDR3 coding DNA: TGTGCCAGTAGTATTGTGACGGGGAACACTGAAGCTTTCTTT. Encoded protein: CASSIVTGNTEAFF.

In DNA, the CDR3 is TGTGCCAGCACCAAAGGGGGGGCCACTGAAGCTTTCTTT. Residues: CASTKGGATEAFF. The chain joins TRBV7-8 to TRBJ1-1, with D possibly TRBD1 on 6 matching bases. This CDR3 comprises 13 residues. Trimming pared 7 bases from V and 4 bases from J, leaving 13 bases between. Germline V CDR1 and CDR2: SGHVS, FQNEAQ.

The V gene is TRBV11-2, the J gene TRBJ1-1; 9 bases are shared with TRBD1. Trimming took 5 bases from V and 2 from J; bases not matched to a gene: 3. The CDR3 consists of 14 residues. From germline, CDR1 is SGHAT and CDR2 FQNNGV. This CDR3 is CASSPDRGNTEAFF. CDR3 sequence (DNA): TGTGCCAGCAGCCCGGACAGGGGAAACACTGAAGCTTTCTTT.

This sequence joins TRBV19 and TRBJ1-1, with 7 bases that match TRBD1. The CDR3 contains 16 residues. V dropped 5 bases and J dropped 4; count of bases not matched to a gene: 13. CDR1 is LNHDA, CDR2 SQIVND, per germline (reference sequence). The CDR3 DNA reads as TGTGCCAGTAGTGACAGGGCTGCCATCTTGGGCACTGAAGCTTTCTTT. Amino acid sequence: CASSDRAAILGTEAFF.

The rearrangement links TRBV6-5 to TRBJ2-3, with D unresolved. Germline loops: CDR1 MNHEY, CDR2 SVGAGI. This CDR3 is built from 15 residues. Trimming took off 8 bases at V and 3 bases at J, with 18 bases between the two ends. The CDR3 bases are TGTGCCAGCTCCTGGCGAGGAGTGGATACAGATACGCAGTATTTT. As protein: CASSWRGVDTDTQYF.

The chain has TRBV5-5 and TRBJ2-6; 7 nucleotides align to TRBD1. This CDR3 is built from 15 residues. Trimming removed 4 bases from V and 2 bases from J; junction bases left unmatched: 3. CDR1 and CDR2 (germline): SGHKS, YYEKEE (reference sequence). The chain's CDR3 is CASSPTGTGANVLTF. DNA of the CDR3: TGTGCCAGCAGCCCGACAGGGACTGGGGCCAACGTCCTGACTTTC.

The CDR3 DNA reads TGTGCCAGCAGCCGCCTGAGCTCTGGAAACACCATATATTTT. It yields the protein CASSRLSSGNTIYF. The chain combines TRBV6-5 with TRBJ1-3; no definite D call. The CDR3 is 14 residues long. The V and J ends lost 6 bases and 0 bases respectively, with 9 bases between them. Germline assignment: CDR1 MNHEY and CDR2 SVGAGI.

V is TRBV7-2 and J is TRBJ2-3, with 12 bases fitting TRBD2. J was trimmed by 4 bases and V by 3 bases; bases with no gene match: 8. CDR3 size: 17 residues. CDR1 and CDR2 (germline): SGHTA, FQGNSA. For the CDR3, the DNA is TGTGCCAGCAGCTTTATTGGTCTAGCGGGGGGGCCAGATACGCAGTATTTT. Protein sequence: CASSFIGLAGGPDTQYF.

The chain carries TRBV19 and TRBJ1-5, with 7 bases lining up with TRBD1. Germline V gene lookup returns CDR1 LNHDA and CDR2 SQIVND (reference sequence). The trim removed 3 bases at V and 11 bases at J, leaving 10 bases unmatched. This CDR3 region has 14 residues. CDR3 sequence: CASSIGRDRGTQHF. Here the CDR3 DNA reads TGTGCCAGTAGTATTGGTAGGGACAGAGGAACCCAGCATTTT.

Turning to this clone: Germline is not matched at one junction end, which may reflect a read error. The rearrangement uses TRBV6-1 and TRBJ1-3; 7 bases are shared with TRBD1. The length of the CDR3 is 16 residues. Germline V gene data show CDR1 as MNHNS and CDR2 as SASEGT. For the CDR3, the DNA is TGTGCCAGCAGAGAAGCCTTGGGGACAGTTGGAAACACCATATATTTT. Amino acids: CASREALGTVGNTIYF.

This clone has only a few counts. This rearrangement joins TRBV10-3 to TRBJ1-2; TRBD1 matches 8 bases. The germline gives CDR1 ENHRY, CDR2 SYGVKD. The CDR3 loop spans 14 amino acids. The ends lost 7 bases at V and 6 bases at J; junction bases unmatched: 10. CDR3 amino acids: CAITPRTGKDGYTF. Here the CDR3 DNA reads TGTGCCATCACCCCCCGGACAGGGAAAGATGGCTACACCTTC.

The CDR3 sequence is CASSQELGTATNEKLFF. The CDR3 DNA sequence: TGCGCCAGCAGCCAAGAGCTAGGGACAGCCACAAATGAAAAACTGTTTTTT. The V call is TRBV4-1, the J call TRBJ1-4; 7 bases map to TRBD1. CDR3 length equals 17 residues. V lost 0 bases and J lost 5; bases outside the gene matches: 9. The germline V gene encodes CDR1 MGHRA and CDR2 YSYEKL.

The chain employs TRBV5-5 and TRBJ1-2, with 7 nucleotides matching TRBD1. With V trimmed by 4 bases and J by 0 bases, 6 bases remained unmatched. CDR1 is SGHKS, CDR2 YYEKEE, per germline (reference sequence). This CDR3 is built from 15 residues. The CDR3, as DNA: TGTGCCAGCAGCCGGAACGGACAGGCTAACTATGGCTACACCTTC. The encoded protein is CASSRNGQANYGYTF.

The chain couples TRBV19 to TRBJ2-5; 8 nucleotides align to TRBD1. With V trimmed by 4 bases and J by 0 bases, 7 bases remained unmatched. This CDR3 region has 16 residues. Per germline, CDR1 LNHDA and CDR2 SQIVND (reference sequence). For the CDR3, the DNA is TGTGCCAGTAGTAGAACCGGGACAGGAAACCAAGAGACCCAGTACTTC. Protein sequence: CASSRTGTGNQETQYF.

The CDR3 here is CASKSGTSNSYEQYF. The DNA of the CDR3 is TGTGCCAGCAAATCCGGGACATCAAACTCCTACGAGCAGTACTTC. The V call is TRBV28, the J call TRBJ2-7, with D possibly matching TRBD1 (6 bases). The germline gives CDR1 MDHEN, CDR2 SYDVKM. The V gene lost 7 bases and the J gene lost 0 bases, with 16 bases spanning the gap. CDR3 size: 15 residues.

The chain is built from TRBV9 and TRBJ2-1; TRBD2 matches at 7 bases. Germline CDR1 and CDR2: SGDLS and YYNGEE. Germline trimming cut 0 bases from V and 6 bases from J; bases unmatched to any gene: 3. The CDR3 totals 14 residues. CDR3 nucleotide sequence: TGTGCCAGCAGCGTAGGCTCGGGGGGCAATGAGCAGTTCTTC. Encoded protein: CASSVGSGGNEQFF.

This clone has more than one count but fewer than ten. This chain connects TRBV5-1 to TRBJ1-1, with D possibly TRBD1 on 6 matching bases. The CDR3 extends over 15 amino acids. V was trimmed by 4 bases and J by 1 base, leaving 14 bases between them. CDR1 is SGHRS and CDR2 is YFSETQ in the germline V gene. The CDR3 DNA reads as TGCGCCAGCAGCCAACAGGGACCGCAGAACACTGAAGCTTTCTTT. Its protein product is CASSQQGPQNTEAFF.

V is TRBV12-3 or TRBV12-4 and J is TRBJ1-2; tentatively, D is TRBD1 (6 bases). CDR3 length equals 12 residues. Deletions cut 6 bases from V and 8 bases from J, with 13 bases between. CDR3 nucleotides: TGTGCCAGCAGCCAGGGGCGGTACGGCTACACCTTC. It translates to CASSQGRYGYTF.

This clone was counted between two and nine times. The chain is built from TRBV2 and TRBJ1-2; TRBD1 matches at 9 bases. This CDR3 comprises 14 residues. CDR1 is SNHLY, CDR2 FYNNEI, per germline. Germline trimming cut 2 bases from V and 8 bases from J; bases unmatched to any gene: 6. CDR3 region: CASSENRGRRGYTF. CDR3 nucleotides: TGTGCCAGCAGTGAAAACAGGGGGCGACGAGGCTACACCTTC.

V and J are TRBV3-1 (or the pseudogene TRBV3-2) and TRBJ2-7, with D unresolved. The germline gives CDR1 LGHDT, CDR2 YNNKEL (reference sequence). This CDR3 spans 11 amino acids. V was cut by 4 bases and J by 3 bases, with 4 bases left in between. Here the CDR3 DNA reads TGTGCCAGCAGCCGTCTCTACGAGCAGTACTTC. Translation: CASSRLYEQYF.

The chain links TRBV6-6 to TRBJ2-3; D may be TRBD2 (6 bases). V lost 6 bases, J lost 6 bases, and 10 bases lay in between. This CDR3 contains 12 residues. Germline V gene lookup returns CDR1 MNHNY and CDR2 SVGAGI (reference sequence). This chain's CDR3 is CASSQTRDTQYF. The CDR3 nucleotides are TGTGCCAGCAGCCAGACTAGGGATACGCAGTATTTT.